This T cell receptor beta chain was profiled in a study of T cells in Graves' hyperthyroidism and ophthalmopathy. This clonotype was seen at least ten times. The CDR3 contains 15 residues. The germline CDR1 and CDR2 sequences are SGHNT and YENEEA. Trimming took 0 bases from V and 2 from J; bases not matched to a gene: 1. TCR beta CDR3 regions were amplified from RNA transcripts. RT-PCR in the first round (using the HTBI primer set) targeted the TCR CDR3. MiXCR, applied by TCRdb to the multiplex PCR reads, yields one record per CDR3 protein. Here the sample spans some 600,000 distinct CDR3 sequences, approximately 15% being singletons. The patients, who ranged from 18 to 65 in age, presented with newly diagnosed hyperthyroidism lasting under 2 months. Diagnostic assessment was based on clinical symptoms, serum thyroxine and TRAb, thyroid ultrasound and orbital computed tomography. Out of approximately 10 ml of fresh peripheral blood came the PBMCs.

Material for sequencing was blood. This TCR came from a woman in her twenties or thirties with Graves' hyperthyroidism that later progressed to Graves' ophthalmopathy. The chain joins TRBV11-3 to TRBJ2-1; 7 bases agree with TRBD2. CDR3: CASSLEAGTYNEQFF. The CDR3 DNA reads TGTGCCAGCAGCTTAGAAGCGGGAACCTACAATGAGCAGTTCTTC.